The clone carrying this T cell receptor beta chain occurred once. Time point: cycle 4 day 1 (C4D1), after less than 7 weeks of nivolumab. All the patients suffered relapse after autologous stem cell transplantation, and brentuximab vedotin exposure differed. This entry is derived from a study of PD-1 blockade in classical Hodgkin lymphoma. The CDR3 runs to 14 residues. Germline CDR1 SGHTA, CDR2 FQGTGA. After removal of 8 bases from V and 7 bases from J, the junction contained 10 bases not matched to a gene. Sequencing was performed with immunoSEQ multiplex PCR; in TCRdb, only in-frame clones are kept and a portion is missing. Altogether about 89,000 clones are present, over 75% being singletons, with the ten largest covering 2.9%.

The receptor was isolated from a human donor with classical Hodgkin lymphoma. The chain is built from TRBV7-3 and TRBJ1-2; TRBD1 agrees at 10 bases. The specimen comprised peripheral blood mononuclear cells (PBMCs), sampled before the fourth cycle of nivolumab. The chain's CDR3 is CASGRQGAFGGYTF. The CDR3 nucleotides are TGTGCCAGCGGAAGACAGGGGGCTTTTGGTGGCTACACCTTC.